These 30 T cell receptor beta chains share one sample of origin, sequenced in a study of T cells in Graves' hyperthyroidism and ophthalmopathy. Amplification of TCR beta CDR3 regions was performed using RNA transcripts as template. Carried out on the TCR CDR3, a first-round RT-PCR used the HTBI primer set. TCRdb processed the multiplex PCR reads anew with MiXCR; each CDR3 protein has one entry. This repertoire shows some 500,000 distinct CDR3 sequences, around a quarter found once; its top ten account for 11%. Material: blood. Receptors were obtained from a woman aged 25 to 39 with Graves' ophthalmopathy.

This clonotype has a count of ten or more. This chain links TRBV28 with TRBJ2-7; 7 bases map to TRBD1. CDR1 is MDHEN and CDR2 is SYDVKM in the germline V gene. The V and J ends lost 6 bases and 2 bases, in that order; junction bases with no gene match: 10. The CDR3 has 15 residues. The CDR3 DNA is TGTGCCAGCAGGCCAACGGGACAGCGTACCTACGAGCAGTACTTC. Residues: CASRPTGQRTYEQYF.

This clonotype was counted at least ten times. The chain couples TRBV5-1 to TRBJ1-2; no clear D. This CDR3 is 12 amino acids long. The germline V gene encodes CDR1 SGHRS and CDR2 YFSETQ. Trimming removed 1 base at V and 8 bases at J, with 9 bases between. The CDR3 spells CASSLMGVGYTF. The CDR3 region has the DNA TGCGCCAGCAGCTTGATGGGCGTCGGCTACACCTTC.

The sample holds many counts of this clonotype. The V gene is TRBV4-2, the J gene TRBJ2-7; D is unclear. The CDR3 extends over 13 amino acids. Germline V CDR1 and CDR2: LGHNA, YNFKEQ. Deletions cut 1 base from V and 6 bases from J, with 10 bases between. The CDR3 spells CASSQGAVGEQYF. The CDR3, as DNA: TGTGCCAGCAGCCAAGGTGCGGTGGGCGAGCAGTACTTC.

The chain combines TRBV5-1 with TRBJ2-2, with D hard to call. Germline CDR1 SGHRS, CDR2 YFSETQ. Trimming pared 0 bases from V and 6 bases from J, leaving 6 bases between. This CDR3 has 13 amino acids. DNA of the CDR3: TGCGCCAGCAGCTTGGCCCCTCCCGGGGAGCTGTTTTTT. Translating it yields CASSLAPPGELFF.

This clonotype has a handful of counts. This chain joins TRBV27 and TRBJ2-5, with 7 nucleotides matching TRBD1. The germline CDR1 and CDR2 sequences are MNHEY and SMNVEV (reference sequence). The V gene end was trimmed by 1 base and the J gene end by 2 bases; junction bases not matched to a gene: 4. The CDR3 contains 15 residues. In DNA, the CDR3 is TGTGCCAGCAGTTTATACCGGGACAGTCAAGAGACCCAGTACTTC. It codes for CASSLYRDSQETQYF.

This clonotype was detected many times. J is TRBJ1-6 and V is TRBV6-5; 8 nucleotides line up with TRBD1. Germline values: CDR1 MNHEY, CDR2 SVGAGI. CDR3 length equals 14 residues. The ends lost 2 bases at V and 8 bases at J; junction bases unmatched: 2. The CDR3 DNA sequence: TGTGCCAGCAGTTACCAGGGGGCGGATTCACCCCTCCACTTT. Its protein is CASSYQGADSPLHF.

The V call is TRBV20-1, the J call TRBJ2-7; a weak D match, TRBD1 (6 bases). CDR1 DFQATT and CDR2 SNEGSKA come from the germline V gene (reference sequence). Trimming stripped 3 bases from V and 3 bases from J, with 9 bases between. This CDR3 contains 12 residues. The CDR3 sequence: CSASGRGYEQYF. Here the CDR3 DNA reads TGCAGTGCTAGCGGCAGGGGCTACGAGCAGTACTTC.

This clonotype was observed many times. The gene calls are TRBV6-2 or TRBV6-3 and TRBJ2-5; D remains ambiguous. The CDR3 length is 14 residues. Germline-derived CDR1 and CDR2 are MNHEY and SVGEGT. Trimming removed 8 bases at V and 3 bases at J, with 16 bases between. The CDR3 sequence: CASVFDTFEETQYF. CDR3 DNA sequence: TGTGCCAGCGTTTTCGATACCTTTGAAGAGACCCAGTACTTC.

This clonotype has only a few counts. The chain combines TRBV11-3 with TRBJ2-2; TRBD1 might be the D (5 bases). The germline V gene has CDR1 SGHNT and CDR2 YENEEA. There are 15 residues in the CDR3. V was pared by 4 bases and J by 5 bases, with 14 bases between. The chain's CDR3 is CASSSQGLETGELFF. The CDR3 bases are TGTGCCAGCAGCTCTCAGGGTTTGGAGACCGGGGAGCTGTTTTTT.

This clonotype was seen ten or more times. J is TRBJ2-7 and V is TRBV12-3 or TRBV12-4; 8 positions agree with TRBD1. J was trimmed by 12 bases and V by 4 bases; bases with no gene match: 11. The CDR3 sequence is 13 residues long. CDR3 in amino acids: CASSYALDRDRYF. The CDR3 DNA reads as TGTGCCAGCAGTTACGCTCTGGACAGGGATCGGTACTTC.

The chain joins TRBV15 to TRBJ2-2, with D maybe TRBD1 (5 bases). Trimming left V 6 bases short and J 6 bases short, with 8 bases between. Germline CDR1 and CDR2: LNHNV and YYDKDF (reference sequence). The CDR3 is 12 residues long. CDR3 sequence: CATSDRAGELFF. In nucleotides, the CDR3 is TGTGCCACCAGTGACAGAGCCGGGGAGCTGTTTTTT. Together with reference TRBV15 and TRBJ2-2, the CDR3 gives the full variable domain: DAMVIQNPRYQVTQFGKPVTLSCSQTLNHNVMYWYQQKSSQAPKLLFHYYDKDFNNEADTPDNFQSRRPNTSFCFLDIRSPGLGDTAMYLCATSDRAGELFFGEGSRLTVL.

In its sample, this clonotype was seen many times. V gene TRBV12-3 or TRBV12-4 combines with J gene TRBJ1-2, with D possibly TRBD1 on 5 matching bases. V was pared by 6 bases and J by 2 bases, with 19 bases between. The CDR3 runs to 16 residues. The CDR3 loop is CASSQARVVENYGYTF. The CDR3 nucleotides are TGTGCCAGCAGCCAAGCCAGGGTGGTGGAAAACTATGGCTACACCTTC.

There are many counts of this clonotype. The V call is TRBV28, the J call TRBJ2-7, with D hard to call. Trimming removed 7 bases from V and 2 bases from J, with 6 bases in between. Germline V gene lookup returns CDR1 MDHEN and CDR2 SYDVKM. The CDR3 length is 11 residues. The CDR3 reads CASTSTYEQYF. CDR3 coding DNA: TGTGCCAGCACATCCACCTACGAGCAGTACTTC. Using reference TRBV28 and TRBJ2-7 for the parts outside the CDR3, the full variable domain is DVKVTQSSRYLVKRTGEKVFLECVQDMDHENMFWYRQDPGLGLRLIYFSYDVKMKEKGDIPEGYSVSREKKERFSLILESASTNQTSMYLCASTSTYEQYFGPGTRLTVT.

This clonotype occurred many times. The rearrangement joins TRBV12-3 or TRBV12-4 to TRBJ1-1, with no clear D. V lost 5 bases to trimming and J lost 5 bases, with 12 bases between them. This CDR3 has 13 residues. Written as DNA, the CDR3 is TGTGCCAGCAGTGGCCTGGAACAGACTGAAGCTTTCTTT. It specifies CASSGLEQTEAFF.

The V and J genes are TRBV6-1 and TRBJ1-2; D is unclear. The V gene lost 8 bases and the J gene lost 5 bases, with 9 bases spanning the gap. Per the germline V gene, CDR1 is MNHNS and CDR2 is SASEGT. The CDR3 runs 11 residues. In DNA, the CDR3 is TGTGCCAGCTCTTCGTGGTATGGCTACACCTTC. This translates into CASSSWYGYTF.

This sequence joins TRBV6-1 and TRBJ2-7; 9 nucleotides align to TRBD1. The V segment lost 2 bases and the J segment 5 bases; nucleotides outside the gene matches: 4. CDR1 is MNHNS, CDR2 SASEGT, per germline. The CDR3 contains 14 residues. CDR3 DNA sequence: TGTGCCAGCAGTGAAAATTGGACAGGGGACGAGCAGTACTTC. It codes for CASSENWTGDEQYF.

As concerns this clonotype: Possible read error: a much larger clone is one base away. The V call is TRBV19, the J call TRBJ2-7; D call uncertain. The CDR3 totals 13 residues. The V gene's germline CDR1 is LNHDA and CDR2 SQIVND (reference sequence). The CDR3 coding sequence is TGTGCCAGTCGTATAGTAGCAAGAGAAGAGCAGTACTTC. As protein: CASRIVAREEQYF.

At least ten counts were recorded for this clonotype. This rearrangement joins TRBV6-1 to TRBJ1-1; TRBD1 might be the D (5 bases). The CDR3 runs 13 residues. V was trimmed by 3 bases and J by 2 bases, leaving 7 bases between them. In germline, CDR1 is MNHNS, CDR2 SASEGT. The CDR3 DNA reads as TGTGCCAGCAGTGACGGGGGAAACACTGAAGCTTTCTTT. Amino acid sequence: CASSDGGNTEAFF.

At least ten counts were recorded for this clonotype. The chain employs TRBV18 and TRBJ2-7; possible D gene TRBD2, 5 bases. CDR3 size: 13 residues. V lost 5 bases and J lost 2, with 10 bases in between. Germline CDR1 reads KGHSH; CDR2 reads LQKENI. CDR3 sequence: CASSTQRAYEQYF. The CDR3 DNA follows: TGTGCCAGCTCAACGCAGAGGGCCTACGAGCAGTACTTC.

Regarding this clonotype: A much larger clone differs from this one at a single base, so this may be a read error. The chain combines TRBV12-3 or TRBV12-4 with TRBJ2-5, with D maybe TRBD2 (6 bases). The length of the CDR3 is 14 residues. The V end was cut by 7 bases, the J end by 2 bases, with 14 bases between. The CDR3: CASNDSGWQETQYF. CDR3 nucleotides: TGTGCCAGCAATGACAGCGGGTGGCAAGAGACCCAGTACTTC.

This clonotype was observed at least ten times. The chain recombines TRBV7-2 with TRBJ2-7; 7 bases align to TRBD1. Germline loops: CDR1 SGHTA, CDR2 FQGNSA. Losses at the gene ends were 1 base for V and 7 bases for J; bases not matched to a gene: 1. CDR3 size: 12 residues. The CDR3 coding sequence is TGTGCCAGCAGCTTAGGCAGGGGGGAGCAGTACTTC. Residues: CASSLGRGEQYF.

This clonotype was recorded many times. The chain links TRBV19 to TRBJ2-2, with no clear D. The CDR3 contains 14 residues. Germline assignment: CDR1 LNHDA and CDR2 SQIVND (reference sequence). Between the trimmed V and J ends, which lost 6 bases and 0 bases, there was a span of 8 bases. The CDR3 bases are TGTGCCAGTAGACTGGTTCCGAACACCGGGGAGCTGTTTTTT. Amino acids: CASRLVPNTGELFF. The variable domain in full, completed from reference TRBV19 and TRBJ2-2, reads DGGITQSPKYLFRKEGQNVTLSCEQNLNHDAMYWYRQDPGQGLRLIYYSQIVNDFQKGDIAEGYSVSREKKESFPLTVTSAQKNPTAFYLCASRLVPNTGELFFGEGSRLTVL.

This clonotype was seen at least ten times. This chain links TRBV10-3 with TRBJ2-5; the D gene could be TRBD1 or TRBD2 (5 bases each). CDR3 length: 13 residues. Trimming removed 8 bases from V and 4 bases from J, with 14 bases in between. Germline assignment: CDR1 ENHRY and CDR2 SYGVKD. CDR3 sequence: CAIRPGDGETQYF. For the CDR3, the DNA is TGTGCCATCCGCCCCGGGGACGGAGAGACCCAGTACTTC.

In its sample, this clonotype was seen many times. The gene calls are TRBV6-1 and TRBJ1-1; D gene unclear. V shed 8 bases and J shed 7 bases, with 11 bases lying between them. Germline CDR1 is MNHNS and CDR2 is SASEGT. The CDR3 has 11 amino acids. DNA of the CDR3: TGTGCCAGCCTTGGACGGATTGAAGCTTTCTTT. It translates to CASLGRIEAFF.

The CDR3 coding sequence is TGTGCCACCAGTGATTCAGGAACACTTCAGCCCCAGCATTTT. Translated: CATSDSGTLQPQHF. The chain links TRBV24-1 to TRBJ1-5; the D is unclear. Germline V lookup: CDR1 KGHDR, CDR2 SFDVKD. The CDR3 has 14 residues. Between the trimmed V and J ends, which lost 2 bases and 6 bases, there was a span of 10 bases.

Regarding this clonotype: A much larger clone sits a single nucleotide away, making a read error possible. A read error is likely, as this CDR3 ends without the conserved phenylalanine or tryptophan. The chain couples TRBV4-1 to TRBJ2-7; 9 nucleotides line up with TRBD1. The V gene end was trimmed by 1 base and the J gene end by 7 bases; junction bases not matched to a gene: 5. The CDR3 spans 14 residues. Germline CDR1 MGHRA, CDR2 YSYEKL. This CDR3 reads CASSQGDRVGEQYY. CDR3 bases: TGCGCCAGCAGCCAAGGGGACAGGGTGGGGGAGCAGTACTAC.

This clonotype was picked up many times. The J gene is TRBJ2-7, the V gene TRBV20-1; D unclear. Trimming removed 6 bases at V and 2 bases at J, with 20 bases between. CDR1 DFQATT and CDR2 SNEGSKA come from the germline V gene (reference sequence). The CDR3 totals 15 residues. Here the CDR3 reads CSADHDTNPTYEQYF. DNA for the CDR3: TGCAGTGCCGACCACGACACGAACCCTACCTACGAGCAGTACTTC.

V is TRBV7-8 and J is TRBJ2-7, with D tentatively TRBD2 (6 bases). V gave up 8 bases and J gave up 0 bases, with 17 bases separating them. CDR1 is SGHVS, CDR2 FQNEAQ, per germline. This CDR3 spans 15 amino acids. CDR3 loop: CASGPLASSSYEQYF. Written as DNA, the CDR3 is TGTGCCAGCGGACCTCTAGCGTCTAGCTCCTACGAGCAGTACTTC.

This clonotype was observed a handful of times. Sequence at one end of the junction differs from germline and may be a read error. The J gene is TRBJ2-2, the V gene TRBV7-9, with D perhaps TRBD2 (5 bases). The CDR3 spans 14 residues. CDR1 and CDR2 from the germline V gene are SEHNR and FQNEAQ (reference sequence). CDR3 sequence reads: CASTLGAAAGELFF. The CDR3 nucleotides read TGTGCCAGCACCTTAGGAGCGGCAGCCGGGGAGCTGTTTTTT.

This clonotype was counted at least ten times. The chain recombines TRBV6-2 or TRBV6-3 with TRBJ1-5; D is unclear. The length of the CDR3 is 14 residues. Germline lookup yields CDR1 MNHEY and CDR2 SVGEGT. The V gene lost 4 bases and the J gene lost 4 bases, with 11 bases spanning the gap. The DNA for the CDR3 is TGTGCCAGCAGTTGGCGTGGATTTAATCAGCCCCAGCATTTT. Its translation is CASSWRGFNQPQHF.